One sample yielded the 9 T cell receptor beta chains listed below, sequenced in a study of shared clonotypes between healthy human individuals. Only in-frame clones appear in the TCRdb table, and some are missing; sequencing was by immunoSEQ multiplex PCR. Seen here are about 2.4 million clones, more than 80% observed once, and the top ten hold 0.14%. Sequenced material: naive CD4+ T cells sorted from blood. Subset specified: CD45RA+ positively selected. These receptors were taken from a man aged 18-30 years in good health.

In the case of this clone: One end of the junction does not line up with germline, which may come from a read error. V gene TRBV7-2 combines with J gene TRBJ1-2; 8 bases line up with TRBD1. The CDR3 is made up of 16 amino acids. Germline CDR1 reads SGHTA; CDR2 reads FQGNSA. The CDR3 region has the DNA TGTGCCAGCAGCTTAGTCGTCCAGGGGGCTAAGTATGGCTACACCTTC. It yields the protein CASSLVVQGAKYGYTF.

This chain uses TRBV5-1 with TRBJ2-2; possibly TRBD2 for D (6 bases). Looked up from germline, CDR1 is SGHRS and CDR2 is YFSETQ. This CDR3 is 14 amino acids long. V lost 0 bases and J 7 bases, leaving 10 bases between the germline ends. The CDR3 sequence: CASSLGGNGGELFF. The DNA for the CDR3 is TGCGCCAGCAGCTTGGGCGGGAACGGCGGGGAGCTGTTTTTT.

CDR3 in DNA: TGTGCCATCAGTGATTTCGGACAGGGAGCTTCACCCCTCCACTTT. Its protein product is CAISDFGQGASPLHF. The rearrangement joins TRBV10-3 to TRBJ1-6; 8 nucleotides agree with TRBD1. In germline, CDR1 is ENHRY, CDR2 SYGVKD. The CDR3 sequence is 15 residues long. The V and J ends lost 3 bases and 9 bases, in that order; junction bases with no gene match: 7.

V is TRBV4-3 and J is TRBJ2-1, with 7 bases aligning to TRBD1. Per the germline V gene, CDR1 is LGHNA and CDR2 is YSLEER. V lost 1 base to trimming and J lost 5 bases; unmatched junction nucleotides: 14. The CDR3 has 18 residues. Written as DNA, the CDR3 is TGCGCCAGCAGCCAAGCCCGTACCCCGGGACAGCTAGACAATGAGCAGTTCTTC. This codes for CASSQARTPGQLDNEQFF.

As regards this clone: Other nucleotide sequences from this sample produce the same CDR3. This rearrangement joins TRBV5-1 to TRBJ2-3, with unresolved D. The CDR3 is 12 amino acids. Trimming took 0 bases from V and 5 from J, leaving 4 bases between them. CDR1 and CDR2 from the germline V gene are SGHRS and YFSETQ. The CDR3 here is CASSLEGDTQYF. The CDR3 coding sequence is TGCGCCAGCAGCTTGGAGGGAGATACGCAGTATTTT.

This chain uses TRBV11-2 with TRBJ2-3, with D unclear. V was cut by 0 bases and J by 1 base, with 11 bases left in between. This CDR3 has 16 amino acids. Germline CDR1 is SGHAT and CDR2 is FQNNGV. CDR3 coding DNA: TGTGCCAGCAGCTTAGATCTGGGAAGGGGCACAGATACGCAGTATTTT. It is translated as CASSLDLGRGTDTQYF. The full variable domain, in which reference TRBV11-2 and TRBJ2-3 provide the parts outside the CDR3, is EAGVAQSPRYKIIEKRQSVAFWCNPISGHATLYWYQQILGQGPKLLIQFQNNGVVDDSQLPKDRFSAERLKGVDSTLKIQPAKLEDSAVYLCASSLDLGRGTDTQYFGPGTRLTVL.

As for this clone: This CDR3 is also generated by other DNA sequences in the sample. V usage is TRBV7-8 and J usage is TRBJ1-1; D gene uncertain. The CDR3 runs to 13 residues. Trimming left V 4 bases short and J 1 base short, with 7 bases between. CDR1 and CDR2 (germline): SGHVS, FQNEAQ. The CDR3 DNA reads TGTGCCAGCAGCTCACGGCGGAACACTGAAGCTTTCTTT. It specifies CASSSRRNTEAFF.

V and J are TRBV5-4 and TRBJ2-3; possible D gene TRBD2, 6 bases. This CDR3 is built from 16 residues. Trimming cost V 2 bases and J 0 bases, with 13 bases left between them. The germline gives CDR1 SGHNT, CDR2 YYREEE (reference sequence). This CDR3 reads CASSLKAGTSTDTQYF. The CDR3 DNA reads TGTGCCAGCAGCTTAAAGGCGGGGACTAGCACAGATACGCAGTATTTT.

This chain joins TRBV10-1 and TRBJ2-1; 10 positions agree with TRBD1. CDR3 length equals 15 residues. Germline loops: CDR1 WNHNN, CDR2 SYGVQD (reference sequence). The trim removed 3 bases at V and 7 bases at J, leaving 6 bases unmatched. The CDR3 bases are TGCGCCAGCAGTGACCCGGGACAGGGGCGGAATGAGCAGTTCTTC. It codes for CASSDPGQGRNEQFF.